Listed below are T cell receptor beta chains from one sample, sequenced in a study of molecular identifiers for immune sequencing clone quantification. TCRdb re-called the PCR reads with MiXCR, one entry per CDR3 protein. The data hold over 600,000 distinct CDR3 sequences, with 20% observed a single time. The sequenced sample was naive CD8+ T cells from blood, with Jurkat cell RNA spiked in. These receptors came from a human donor in good health. Some libraries in this study had Jurkat cell RNA spiked in. Each CDR3 is given with its conserved first and last residue. A D gene is named only where the DNA matches it firmly. Rows may omit the clone size; those that give it use once, few, many or a size class.

d_gene	abundance	v_gene	j_gene	CDR3aa	CDR3nt
TRBD2	.	TRBV20-1	TRBJ2-7	CSARDWSGLAGATSYERYF	TGCAGTGCTAGAGATTGGTCGGGACTAGCGGGAGCTACCTCCTACGAGCGGTACTTC
.	once	TRBV12-3/TRBV12-4	TRBJ2-7	CASSHALGTCEQYF	TGTGCCAGCAGCCATGCCCTGGGAACCTGCGAGCAGTACTTC
.	many	TRBV20-1	TRBJ1-2	CSARDRREDYGYTF	TGCAGTGCTAGAGATAGGAGAGAAGACTATGGCTACACCTTC
.	.	TRBV7-2	TRBJ2-7	CASSFRSATYEQYF	TGTGCCAGCAGCTTTCGATCAGCAACCTACGAGCAGTACTTC
.	many	TRBV5-1	TRBJ1-1	CATLPYTEAFF	TGCGCCACATTACCATATACTGAAGCTTTCTTT
TRBD1	.	TRBV9	TRBJ2-7	CASSVVGQGYEQYF	TGTGCCAGCAGCGTAGTGGGACAGGGCTACGAGCAGTACTTC
.	many	TRBV20-1	TRBJ2-3	CSARTVGRDTQYF	TGCAGTGCTAGGACAGTCGGAAGGGATACGCAGTATTTT
.	many	TRBV10-3	TRBJ2-7	CAISPRGEYEQYF	TGTGCCATCAGTCCCAGGGGGGAGTACGAGCAGTACTTC
TRBD2	.	TRBV5-4	TRBJ2-3	CASSPERETRADTQYF	TGTGCCAGCAGCCCTGAGCGGGAGACCCGCGCAGATACGCAGTATTTT
.	many	TRBV11-3	TRBJ2-7	CASSPGHLTYEQYF	TGTGCCAGCAGCCCGGGACATCTTACCTACGAGCAGTACTTC
TRBD1	few	TRBV15	TRBJ1-2	CATSRPDRAYYGYTF	TGTGCCACCAGCAGGCCCGACAGGGCTTACTATGGCTACACCTTC
.	many	TRBV7-2	TRBJ2-7	CASSLRDKYYEQYF	TGTGCCAGCAGCTTACGGGACAAGTACTACGAGCAGTACTTC
.	.	TRBV6-1	TRBJ2-6	CASIPGRSGDSGANVLTF	TGTGCCAGCATCCCAGGGAGGTCTGGGGATTCTGGGGCCAACGTCCTGACTTTC
.	many	TRBV7-9	TRBJ1-1	CASSPPGAAEAFF	TGTGCCAGCAGTCCACCAGGGGCTGCTGAAGCTTTCTTT
TRBD1	.	TRBV10-3	TRBJ2-1	CAISDGQGSYNEQFF	TGTGCCATCAGTGATGGACAGGGATCATACAATGAGCAGTTCTTC
TRBD2	.	TRBV6-5	TRBJ2-2	CASRHVAGGRTGELFF	TGTGCCAGCAGGCATGTAGCGGGAGGGCGGACCGGGGAGCTGTTTTTT
.	few	TRBV30	TRBJ2-7	CAWREATASSYEQYF	TGTGCCTGGAGGGAGGCTACAGCCTCATCCTACGAGCAGTACTTC
TRBD2	.	TRBV5-1	TRBJ2-1	CASSPPSGIPYNEQFF	TGCGCCAGCAGCCCCCCTAGCGGTATCCCCTACAATGAGCAGTTCTTC
.	once	TRBV30	TRBJ2-2	CAWTLGMSAGELFF	TGTGCCTGGACCCTGGGTATGAGCGCCGGGGAGCTGTTTTTT
.	few	TRBV6-2/TRBV6-3	TRBJ2-5	CASRAGGVETQYF	TGTGCCAGCAGAGCAGGGGGGGTAGAGACCCAGTACTTC
.	many	TRBV20-1	TRBJ1-2	CSASVPEFFGYTF	TGCAGTGCTAGCGTGCCAGAATTTTTTGGCTACACCTTC
.	few	TRBV12-3/TRBV12-4	TRBJ2-3	CASSSGAHTDTQYF	TGTGCCAGCAGTTCTGGGGCACACACAGATACGCAGTATTTT
TRBD2	many	TRBV14	TRBJ2-3	CASSQDLGLAYADTQYF	TGTGCCAGCAGCCAAGATCTTGGACTAGCTTATGCAGATACGCAGTATTTT
TRBD1	many	TRBV28	TRBJ2-7	CASSSRTGYYEQYF	TGTGCCAGCAGTTCTAGGACAGGTTACTACGAGCAGTACTTC
.	.	TRBV5-1	TRBJ1-1	CASSLGGEEAFF	TGCGCCAGCAGCTTGGGGGGGGAAGAAGCTTTCTTT
TRBD1	many	TRBV7-2	TRBJ2-7	CASSRTGGGNEQYF	TGTGCCAGCAGCCGGACAGGGGGTGGCAACGAGCAGTACTTC
.	many	TRBV3-1	TRBJ1-1	CASSQDLTGGSEAFF	TGTGCCAGCAGCCAAGACCTAACGGGGGGTAGTGAAGCTTTCTTT
.	few	TRBV4-3	TRBJ2-7	CASSQGFEYEQYF	TGCGCCAGCAGCCAAGGTTTCGAATACGAGCAGTACTTC
TRBD2	few	TRBV4-3	TRBJ2-7	CASSQDRFGRGYEQYF	TGCGCCAGCAGCCAAGATCGGTTTGGGAGGGGCTACGAGCAGTACTTC
.	few	TRBV19	TRBJ2-1	CASSIDASLSEQFF	TGTGCCAGTAGTATAGACGCCTCCCTCAGTGAGCAGTTCTTC
TRBD1	many	TRBV7-2	TRBJ1-5	CASAGTGRYQPQHF	TGTGCCAGCGCTGGGACAGGGCGTTATCAGCCCCAGCATTTT
.	many	TRBV28	TRBJ1-4	CASTDSQTTNEKLFF	TGTGCCAGCACGGACAGTCAAACAACTAATGAAAAACTGTTTTTT
.	.	TRBV20-1	TRBJ2-3	CSARDRTTSLVTDTQYF	TGCAGTGCTAGAGATCGGACGACTAGTCTGGTCACAGATACGCAGTATTTT
TRBD1	few	TRBV24-1	TRBJ2-1	CATSDLRTGSSYNEQFF	TGTGCCACCAGTGATTTAAGGACAGGGAGTTCCTACAATGAGCAGTTCTTC
.	.	TRBV12-5	TRBJ1-3	CASGSNWGNTMYF	TGTGCTAGTGGTTCGAACTGGGGAAACACCATGTATTTT
.	.	TRBV9	TRBJ1-1	CASRALEANTEAFF	TGTGCCAGCAGAGCTTTAGAGGCGAACACTGAAGCTTTCTTT
.	.	TRBV4-3	TRBJ2-4	CASSQETAGWGAKNIQYF	TGCGCCAGCAGCCAAGAAACCGCAGGGTGGGGAGCCAAAAACATTCAGTACTTC
.	many	TRBV20-1	TRBJ2-7	CSARDKGLPTYEQYF	TGCAGTGCTAGAGATAAGGGACTTCCCACCTACGAGCAGTACTTC
.	.	TRBV7-9	TRBJ2-2	CASSPPTLNTGELFF	TGTGCCAGCAGCCCTCCTACACTGAACACCGGGGAGCTGTTTTTT
TRBD2	.	TRBV11-2	TRBJ2-1	CASSLVGGLSSYNEQFF	TGTGCCAGCAGCTTAGTGGGGGGGTTGAGCTCCTACAATGAGCAGTTCTTC
.	many	TRBV30	TRBJ1-5	CAWSVDIRNQPQHF	TGTGCCTGGAGTGTAGACATCAGAAATCAGCCCCAGCATTTT
.	few	TRBV20-1	TRBJ1-2	CSAKLTGLGYGYTF	TGCAGTGCTAAACTGACCGGCCTTGGCTATGGCTACACCTTC
.	few	TRBV29-1	TRBJ2-7	CSALSYEQYF	TGCAGCGCCCTATCCTACGAGCAGTACTTC
TRBD2	few	TRBV4-3	TRBJ2-7	CASSLARLAGGRTYEQYF	TGCGCCAGCAGCCTAGCTCGACTAGCGGGGGGGAGGACCTACGAGCAGTACTTC
TRBD2	few	TRBV7-6	TRBJ2-7	CASSLGFAGERGNEQYF	TGTGCCAGCAGCTTAGGTTTTGCGGGGGAAAGGGGTAACGAGCAGTACTTC
.	many	TRBV7-9	TRBJ1-1	CASSPPGYPEAFF	TGTGCCAGCAGCCCACCAGGATACCCTGAAGCTTTCTTT
.	few	TRBV19	TRBJ2-6	CASSTNSGANVLTF	TGTGCCAGTAGTACAAACTCTGGGGCCAACGTCCTGACTTTC
.	.	TRBV7-2	TRBJ2-7	CASSLRVGSSYEQYF	TGTGCCAGCAGCTTACGTGTAGGGTCCTCCTACGAGCAGTACTTC
.	.	TRBV6-6	TRBJ1-4	CASSPGPFQTSGEKLFF	TGTGCCAGCAGTCCCGGTCCCTTTCAAACCTCGGGGGAAAAACTGTTTTTT
.	many	TRBV15	TRBJ1-4	CATGRYGSPGEKLFF	TGTGCCACCGGCCGTTACGGTTCCCCGGGGGAAAAACTGTTTTTT
TRBD2	many	TRBV12-3/TRBV12-4	TRBJ2-3	CASRPLAIGRGGRTDTQYF	TGTGCCAGCAGACCCCTCGCTATCGGGCGGGGGGGCCGGACAGATACGCAGTATTTT
.	.	TRBV6-5	TRBJ2-7	CAGSYLRDGSEQYF	TGTGCCGGCAGTTACCTTCGGGACGGCAGCGAGCAGTACTTC
TRBD2	.	TRBV11-2	TRBJ2-3	CASSLDGGGGADTQYF	TGTGCCAGCAGCTTAGATGGCGGGGGGGGAGCAGATACGCAGTATTTT
.	few	TRBV30	TRBJ1-5	CAWSVGQTYSNQPQHF	TGTGCCTGGAGTGTAGGACAGACTTATAGCAATCAGCCCCAGCATTTT
TRBD2	many	TRBV28	TRBJ2-3	CASSSAREDFGTDTQYF	TGTGCCAGCAGTTCCGCGCGGGAGGATTTTGGCACAGATACGCAGTATTTT
TRBD2	.	TRBV28	TRBJ2-7	CASSQLAGEYYEQYF	TGTGCCAGCAGCCAACTAGCGGGAGAATACTACGAGCAGTACTTC
.	many	TRBV21-1	TRBJ2-7	CASSPRSGSCEQYF	TGTGCCAGCAGCCCCCGTAGCGGGAGCTGCGAGCAGTACTTC
TRBD2	many	TRBV19	TRBJ2-5	CASSTLAGALQETQYF	TGTGCCAGTAGTACCTTAGCGGGAGCCCTCCAAGAGACCCAGTACTTC
TRBD1	.	TRBV7-9	TRBJ2-5	CASSPVDRAETRYF	TGTGCCAGCAGCCCCGTGGACAGGGCGGAGACCCGGTACTTC